This T cell receptor beta chain was observed in a study of beta chain features in type 1 diabetes. Across the study: Patients shared similar age, gender and cell yields with healthy donors.

Deletions cut 6 bases from V and 8 bases from J, with 20 bases between. Per the germline V gene, CDR1 is MNHEY and CDR2 is SVGAGI. CDR3 length: 14 residues. In regard to this clone: The antigen is unknown.

Study results and limitations: Junctions at VDJ sites from type 1 diabetes patients had fewer insertions and more deletions. Shorter templates may be favored by PCR, equally so in patients and controls. A cDNA-based sequencing approach could over-represent cells with high TCR expression.

Reverse transcribing all isolated RNA meant expressed TCRB transcripts were sequenced. TCRdb's table, derived via immunoSEQ multiplex PCR, lists solely in-frame clones and lacks some. This table has roughly 500,000 clones, roughly 30% appearing once. This chain uses TRBV6-5 with TRBJ2-7; maybe TRBD2 (6 bases). Sequenced material: naive CD4+ T cells from blood. This receptor was identified in a man in his late teens or twenties in good health. CDR3 region: CASRPGGAHPQQYF. DNA for the CDR3: TGTGCCAGCAGACCCGGAGGGGCCCATCCCCAGCAGTACTTC.